The T cell receptor (beta chain) described here comes from a study of siplizumab effects on memory and regulatory T cells. Study conclusions and caveats: There was no confirmation of the suppressive function of proliferating Tregs from siplizumab cultures.

CDR1 and CDR2 from the germline V gene are SGHTA and FQGTGA. This CDR3 is 15 amino acids long. V shed 5 bases, J shed 8 bases, and the junction held 10 bases outside the gene matches. Notes on this clone: As yet, its antigen is unknown.

Some clones are missing from TCRdb's copy, which holds only in-frame ones; the method was immunoSEQ multiplex PCR. The sample lists some 100,000 clones, about 91% occurring once. The sequence was collected from a human donor in good health. Sequenced input: Tregs sorted from blood. The rearrangement uses TRBV7-3 and TRBJ2-1; 9 positions match TRBD2. For the CDR3, the DNA is TGTGCCAGCAGCGCCACCCTTAGCGGGAGCGATGAGCAGTTCTTC. Protein: CASSATLSGSDEQFF.